The 8 T cell receptor beta chains below all came from one sample that was sequenced in a study of siplizumab effects on memory and regulatory T cells (dated 2019 in TCRdb). Libraries came from the immunoSEQ multiplex PCR assay. Imported from immuneACCESS, the table was reduced by TCRdb to in-frame sequences with V and J called. These copies leave out some clones; in studies compared against another copy, an unresolved V gene accounts for under half, and the cause of the remainder is not known. The sample table holds some 87,000 clones, of which approximately 90% were seen once. In total, the top ten clones hold roughly 14% of the sample. Sequenced: CD4+ T cells sorted from blood. The receptors shown here come from a human donor in good health.

The V call is TRBV7-2, the J call TRBJ2-5; D remains ambiguous. V was cut by 4 bases and J by 5 bases, with 8 bases left in between. The CDR3 contains 12 residues. CDR1 is SGHTA and CDR2 is FQGNSA in the germline V gene. In DNA, the CDR3 is TGTGCCAGCAGCTCCTACATGGAGACCCAGTACTTC. This encodes CASSSYMETQYF.

CDR3 region: CASSLWSTGGFSGANVLTF. In nucleotides, the CDR3 is TGCGCCAGCAGCCTCTGGTCGACAGGGGGTTTCTCTGGGGCCAACGTCCTGACTTTC. This chain links TRBV5-1 with TRBJ2-6; 9 bases are shared with TRBD1. This CDR3 is built from 19 residues. Losses at the gene ends were 4 bases for V and 0 bases for J; bases not matched to a gene: 11. CDR1 is SGHRS, CDR2 YFSETQ, per germline.

The chain combines TRBV27 with TRBJ1-5, with D possibly matching TRBD1 (5 bases). The CDR3 contains 15 residues. Germline values: CDR1 MNHEY, CDR2 SMNVEV (reference sequence). The ends were cut back, 6 bases at V and 11 bases at J, with 23 bases in the middle. The CDR3 sequence is CASSSRDGTTVAQHF. The CDR3 nucleotides read TGTGCCAGCAGCTCCCGGGACGGCACTACGGTAGCCCAGCATTTT.

The genes are TRBV30 and TRBJ2-7; D uncertain. The CDR3 consists of 12 residues. Trimming removed 5 bases at V and 3 bases at J, with 11 bases between. Germline V gene sequence: CDR1 GTSNPN, CDR2 SVGIG (reference sequence). The CDR3 region has the DNA TGTGCCTGGGCCCCCAGAAACTACGAGCAGTACTTC. This translates into CAWAPRNYEQYF.

This chain links TRBV21-1 with TRBJ1-1; the DNA was not used to check the table's D call, TRBD1. TRBV21-1 is labeled a pseudogene. There are 14 residues in the CDR3. CDR3 loop: CASSKRDIDTEAFF. CDR3 nucleotides: TGTGCCAGCAGCAAAAGGGACATAGACACTGAAGCTTTCTTT.

V and J are TRBV4-2 and TRBJ1-2; 7 nucleotides agree with TRBD1. Per the germline V gene, CDR1 is LGHNA and CDR2 is YNFKEQ. V trimming: 0 bases; J trimming: 0 bases; junction bases outside the gene matches: 13. The CDR3 runs to 19 residues. In DNA, the CDR3 is TGTGCCAGCAGCCAAGATATCGCGACAGGGAGAGGGGCTAACTATGGCTACACCTTC. Translating gives CASSQDIATGRGANYGYTF.

The chain combines TRBV10-3 with TRBJ2-7; 11 bases are a match to TRBD1. CDR3 length: 14 amino acids. Germline CDR1 and CDR2: ENHRY and SYGVKD. Trimming cost V 5 bases and J 2 bases; bases outside gene matches: 2. CDR3 DNA: TGTGCCATCAGTCAGGGACAGGGGGCCTACGAGCAGTACTTC. Translation: CAISQGQGAYEQYF.

V is TRBV7-8 and J is TRBJ2-3; 11 positions match TRBD2. Germline trimming cut 7 bases from V and 0 bases from J; bases unmatched to any gene: 3. Per germline, CDR1 SGHVS and CDR2 FQNEAQ. The CDR3 has 15 residues. The CDR3 loop reads CASISSGRSTDTQYF. The CDR3 bases are TGTGCCAGCATCTCTAGCGGGAGGAGCACAGATACGCAGTATTTT.